These T cell receptor beta chains were read from a single sample in a study of T cells after yellow fever vaccination. TCRdb used MiXCR to reprocess the 5' RACE reads, holding one entry per CDR3 protein. The sample contains around 610,000 distinct CDR3 sequences, around an eighth of which appear only once. The sample here was PBMCs, taken on the day of the yellow fever booster vaccination. Receptors were obtained from a man younger than 45 who received the YFV17D yellow fever vaccine. Both conserved end residues are part of each CDR3. D genes are given only for firm matches.

>TRBV9|TRBD2|TRBJ2-5|16
CASSVSSSGSRETQYF
>TRBV6-5|TRBD2|TRBJ2-1|15
CASSYRPSGDNEQFF
>TRBV7-2|-|TRBJ1-5|13
CASSPRPSQPQHF
>TRBV4-3|-|TRBJ2-5|15
CASSQEARERETQYF
>TRBV10-2|-|TRBJ2-1|13
CASWRATDNEQFF
>TRBV29-1|-|TRBJ2-5|10
CTAFKETQYF
>TRBV29-1|-|TRBJ2-7|12
CSVRQHSYEQYF
>TRBV7-2|-|TRBJ2-5|13
CASSLVSEETQYF
>TRBV5-1|TRBD1|TRBJ1-6|14
CASSRGQENSPLHF
>TRBV19|TRBD1|TRBJ2-4|11
CASMGQAIQYF
>TRBV7-6|-|TRBJ1-5|13
CASSFGTNQPQHF
>TRBV20-1|TRBD2|TRBJ2-3|15
CSARAGREGADTQYF
>TRBV20-1|-|TRBJ2-5|14
CSADGTAREETQYF
>TRBV30|-|TRBJ2-5|15
CAWREETAIQETQYF